Shown below are 11 T cell receptor beta chains from a single sample sequenced in a study of glioma-infiltrating T cells after dendritic cell vaccination. Here immunoSEQ multiplex PCR was the method, and the copy in TCRdb shows in-frame clones only, minus some. The table records roughly 51,000 clones, about 85% of them present only once. The material sequenced was blood, taken before dendritic cell vaccination. All receptors come from a human donor with glioblastoma.

The chain recombines TRBV29-1 with TRBJ1-2, with D possibly TRBD1 on 5 matching bases. CDR1 SQVTM and CDR2 ANQGSEA come from the germline V gene. With 2 bases removed from V and 7 bases from J, the gap between germline ends came to 14 bases. The CDR3 sequence is 13 residues long. CDR3 nucleotide sequence: TGCAGCGTTGAAAATATAGGGGTAATTGGCTACACCTTC. Translating it yields CSVENIGVIGYTF.

The CDR3 nucleotides read TGTGCCAGTGGTGTACAGGATTCCTACGAGCAGTACTTC. Protein sequence: CASGVQDSYEQYF. The J gene is TRBJ2-7, the V gene TRBV9; D possibly corresponds to TRBD1 (5 bases). This CDR3 spans 13 amino acids. Per the germline V gene, CDR1 is SGDLS and CDR2 is YYNGEE. Trimming removed 8 bases from V and 1 base from J, with 13 bases in between.

The CDR3 bases are TGTGCCAGCTCAGCCCAAAAAGGGGAAGAGCAGTACTTC. The encoded protein is CASSAQKGEEQYF. The chain links TRBV18 to TRBJ2-7; possible D gene TRBD1, 5 bases. V was cut by 5 bases and J by 7 bases, with 15 bases left in between. Germline lookup yields CDR1 KGHSH and CDR2 LQKENI. This CDR3 is built from 13 residues.

This chain joins TRBV10-3 and TRBJ2-3; perhaps TRBD2 as D (6 bases). The germline V gene encodes CDR1 ENHRY and CDR2 SYGVKD. CDR3 length: 14 amino acids. The V gene lost 11 bases and the J gene lost 3 bases, with 18 bases spanning the gap. The CDR3 spells CASGPGENTDTQYF. The CDR3, as DNA: TGTGCCTCTGGCCCGGGGGAGAATACAGATACGCAGTATTTT.

This clone turned up a few times. J is TRBJ2-7 and V is TRBV6-5, with 8 bases lining up with TRBD1. Losses at the gene ends were 6 bases for V and 5 bases for J; bases not matched to a gene: 9. Germline V gene data show CDR1 as MNHEY and CDR2 as SVGAGI. The CDR3 runs 14 residues. The CDR3, as DNA: TGTGCCAGCAGAGGGACACAGGGGGGCGACGAGCAGTACTTC. It encodes CASRGTQGGDEQYF.

The J gene is TRBJ2-7, the V gene TRBV11-2, with D possibly matching TRBD1 (7 bases). Germline values: CDR1 SGHAT, CDR2 FQNNGV. V lost 3 bases to trimming and J lost 0 bases, with 12 bases between them. This CDR3 has 15 residues. CDR3 protein: CASSFRGESSYEQYF. The DNA for the CDR3 is TGTGCCAGCAGCTTCAGGGGGGAGTCCTCCTACGAGCAGTACTTC.

This rearrangement joins TRBV29-1 to TRBJ2-1; TRBD1 matches at 11 bases. This CDR3 has 15 residues. From germline, CDR1 is SQVTM and CDR2 ANQGSEA. V shed 7 bases and J 7 bases; nucleotides not matched to a gene: 12. The CDR3 coding sequence is TGCAGCGCCCCGAGGGACAGGGGGGTCGGAAATGAGCAGTTCTTC. This sequence encodes CSAPRDRGVGNEQFF.

The CDR3 sequence is CASSLGHNSYNEQFF. The CDR3 DNA reads as TGCGCCAGCAGCTTGGGACACAACTCCTACAATGAGCAGTTCTTC. The chain is built from TRBV5-1 and TRBJ2-1; no clear D. V lost 0 bases to trimming and J lost 0 bases, with 7 bases between them. Germline CDR1 SGHRS, CDR2 YFSETQ. The CDR3 length is 15 residues.

The table lists this clone with a count of one. V and J are TRBV30 and TRBJ1-5; no clear D. V shed 3 bases and J shed 0 bases, with 9 bases lying between them. Per the germline V gene, CDR1 is GTSNPN and CDR2 is SVGIG (reference sequence). CDR3 length: 14 residues. The CDR3 DNA follows: TGTGCCTGGAGCGGAGACGGTAGCAATCAGCCCCAGCATTTT. It encodes CAWSGDGSNQPQHF.

This chain joins TRBV6-6 and TRBJ1-6, with 11 bases that match TRBD1. CDR3 size: 16 residues. Germline assignment: CDR1 MNHNY and CDR2 SVGAGI (reference sequence). V shed 2 bases and J 11 bases; nucleotides not matched to a gene: 8. CDR3 residues: CASSYPNRDRGAPLHF. CDR3 coding DNA: TGTGCCAGCAGTTACCCCAACCGGGACAGGGGGGCACCCCTCCACTTT.

The table lists this clone with a count of one. No conserved phenylalanine or tryptophan ends this CDR3, so it is likely a read error. The DNA is omitted, as the CDR3 cannot be located on it reliably, and the CDR3 follows TCRdb's listing. CDR3 loop: CASSLSDGDRAVRGACS. This chain links TRBV27 with TRBJ2-6; the D call TRBD1 from the table was never checked on the DNA. Per germline, CDR1 MNHEY and CDR2 SMNVEV (reference sequence). The CDR3 spans 17 residues, counting both ends.